This TCR beta chain was sequenced for a study of blood T cell repertoires in COVID-19 (TCRdb year 2020). For context, the study as a whole: Samples covering the acute and convalescent phases of COVID-19 were provided by collaborators in the United States, Italy and Spain. The samples were drawn from two sources: the first 160 participants of the ongoing ImmuneRACE study, and 1,254 subjects contributed by 6 global collaborators. Where available, HLA class I and class II types were taken from metadata supplied by the sample provider and were not determined by assay-based typing. The sample metadata nearly always contained a de-identified subject ID, COVID-19 status, age in years and sex. Deeply sampled blood TCRbeta repertoires from subjects exposed to, actively infected with, or recovered from COVID-19 were included in the dataset. The repertoires were released in a freely available public database intended as a resource for research on the immune response to SARS-CoV-2. The prospective study material was composed of cDNA or gDNA derived from T cells, B-cell-depleted T cells, or PBMCs. On the study overall, not on this receptor specifically: The quantity of clinical and demographic metadata differed by source and by participant and was supplied without curation.

The immunoSEQ Assay, a bias-controlled multiplex PCR, was used to amplify TCRbeta CDR3 regions from genomic DNA. In the authors' own workflow: The number of nucleated cells in each sample was estimated from the amplification of reference gene primers within the assay. To quantify the absolute abundance of each unique TCRbeta CDR3 rearrangement, sequence reads were collapsed and filtered. For each sample, productive Simpson clonality was calculated by taking the square root of Simpson's diversity index across productive rearrangements. Drawn from immuneACCESS, this table holds only the in-frame rearrangements with V and J called that TCRdb kept. Clones are partly lost; checked studies trace under half to an unresolved V gene and leave the rest unexplained. The DNA gave D and trimming, while V, J and clone size come from that table. This sample gives roughly 160,000 clones in total; approximately 86% of them show up just once. 0.55% to 0.6% of the sample belongs to the ten largest clones.

From its cysteine to its phenylalanine, the CDR3 spans 14 amino acids. Only CDR3 DNA remains: 42 bases, in frame from the first base. The germline V gene (reference sequence) supplies CDR1 LNHDA and CDR2 SQIVND. Trimming at the junction amounts to 4 bases on V and 5 bases on J, and the germline ends lie 14 bases apart. At one collaborating source in Seattle, patients were enrolled during active infection and were followed longitudinally through the course of disease. Collaborating institutions collected whole blood in K2EDTA tubes following their own protocols. For TCRbeta analysis, collaborators shipped samples in one of three forms: frozen whole blood, isolated PBMCs, or DNA extracted from either of those sample types. In the case of this clone: The antigen it recognizes is unknown. One base away there is no much larger clone; base qualities are not given.

The sequence links TRBV19 to TRBJ1-1; the best D guess is TRBD1, with 6 bases matching. Sequenced sample: peripheral blood. The TCR comes from a man aged 55 to 70 with COVID-19, enrolled during active disease. The sequenced DNA: TGTGCCAGTAGTAATGGACAGCATAGGACTGAAGCTTTCTTT. Translation gives CASSNGQHRTEAFF. The CDR3, completed at both ends by the reference TRBV19 and TRBJ1-1 genes, gives the full variable domain DGGITQSPKYLFRKEGQNVTLSCEQNLNHDAMYWYRQDPGQGLRLIYYSQIVNDFQKGDIAEGYSVSREKKESFPLTVTSAQKNPTAFYLCASSNGQHRTEAFFGQGTRLTVV.